The text below deals with one T cell receptor beta chain. The method was immunoSEQ multiplex PCR; TCRdb's version includes in-frame clones alone and lacks a portion of them. The table shows 99,000 or so clones, with approximately 85% occurring only once. This CDR3 comprises 13 residues. CDR1 SGHAT and CDR2 FQNNGV come from the germline V gene. V was clipped by 5 bases and J by 1 base, with 8 bases between them. The data derive from a study of blood T cell repertoires in COVID-19. Study-wide background: Acute and convalescent COVID-19 specimens originated in the United States, Italy and Spain. Nucleic acid was either cDNA or gDNA, and it came from T cells, B-cell-depleted T cells, or PBMCs.

This chain links TRBV11-2 with TRBJ2-5; no clear D gene. What was sequenced was peripheral blood. The sequence derives from a man aged 55 to 70 with acute or convalescent COVID-19. CDR3 sequence reads: CASSKALQETQYF. CDR3 coding DNA: TGTGCCAGCAGCAAAGCGCTCCAAGAGACCCAGTACTTC.